One sample yielded the 17 T cell receptor beta chains listed below, sequenced in a study of OX40 agonist ivuxolimab in advanced cancers. TCRdb's table, derived via immunoSEQ multiplex PCR, lists solely in-frame clones and lacks some. The data hold 25,000 to 40,000 clones, with 65% to 85% observed a single time. Sample: CD4+ or CD8+ T cells sorted from blood, taken in a trial of the OX40 agonist ivuxolimab. These receptors originate from an adult with an advanced solid tumor such as melanoma, head and neck, liver or kidney cancer.

The chain carries TRBV9 and TRBJ2-7; 9 bases agree with TRBD2. With 4 bases clipped from V and 5 bases from J, the junction kept 7 bases outside the gene matches. The CDR3 sequence is 14 residues long. Per the germline V gene, CDR1 is SGDLS and CDR2 is YYNGEE. CDR3 DNA sequence: TGTGCCAGCAGCATTAGCGGGGGCCCCGACGAGCAGTACTTC. Protein: CASSISGGPDEQYF.

The V and J genes are TRBV5-4 and TRBJ1-2; 8 bases are a match to TRBD1. The germline V gene encodes CDR1 SGHNT and CDR2 YYREEE (reference sequence). This CDR3 is built from 14 residues. After removal of 4 bases from V and 4 bases from J, the junction contained 6 bases not matched to a gene. The CDR3: CASSQGAAVYGYTF. CDR3 in DNA: TGTGCCAGCAGCCAGGGGGCGGCCGTCTATGGCTACACCTTC.

V is TRBV4-1 and J is TRBJ1-2; D might be TRBD1 (6 bases). V lost 0 bases, J lost 8 bases, and 10 bases lay in between. There are 13 residues in the CDR3. The germline V gene has CDR1 MGHRA and CDR2 YSYEKL. The CDR3 sequence: CASSQEPGEGYTF. The CDR3 bases are TGCGCCAGCAGCCAAGAACCAGGGGAAGGCTACACCTTC.

V gene TRBV15 combines with J gene TRBJ1-4, with D possibly matching TRBD1 (6 bases). From germline, CDR1 is LNHNV and CDR2 YYDKDF (reference sequence). With 4 bases removed from V and 0 bases from J, the gap between germline ends came to 12 bases. The CDR3 is 16 residues long. The CDR3 DNA follows: TGTGCCACCAGCACAAAGGGGGATGCAACTAATGAAAAACTGTTTTTT. Its translation: CATSTKGDATNEKLFF.

V usage is TRBV9 and J usage is TRBJ2-3; 9 nucleotides match TRBD2. With V trimmed by 0 bases and J by 0 bases, 5 bases remained unmatched. Germline CDR1 and CDR2: SGDLS and YYNGEE. The CDR3 contains 17 residues. CDR3: CASSVDGSGGSTDTQYF. Written as DNA, the CDR3 is TGTGCCAGCAGCGTAGACGGTAGCGGGGGTAGCACAGATACGCAGTATTTT.

The chain combines TRBV7-5 with TRBJ1-4. TRBV7-5 represents a pseudogene. The CDR3 has 14 residues. The CDR3 DNA reads TGTGTCAGAAGCTCGAGATCGGACGCTGAAAAACTGTTTTTT. It encodes CVRSSRSDAEKLFF.

The gene calls are TRBV30 and TRBJ2-2; 7 nucleotides line up with TRBD1. Unmatched junction bases numbered 5, after V lost 0 bases and J lost 4 bases. The CDR3 has 15 residues. CDR1 GTSNPN and CDR2 SVGIG come from the germline V gene (reference sequence). CDR3 sequence reads: CAWSVSGQSTGELFF. CDR3 nucleotides: TGTGCCTGGAGTGTGTCGGGACAGAGCACCGGGGAGCTGTTTTTT.

V usage is TRBV30 and J usage is TRBJ2-7; TRBD1 might be the D (6 bases). Germline-derived CDR1 and CDR2 are GTSNPN and SVGIG (reference sequence). The CDR3 loop spans 12 amino acids. The V end lost 5 bases, the J end lost 6 bases, and 14 bases lay between the germline ends. The DNA of the CDR3 is TGTGCCTGGGGGACACCGTACTCCGAGCAGTACTTC. This encodes CAWGTPYSEQYF.

V usage is TRBV14 and J usage is TRBJ2-2, with TRBD2 matching 7 bases. The CDR3 is 16 amino acids. V dropped 6 bases and J dropped 3; count of bases not matched to a gene: 10. The germline V gene has CDR1 SGHDN and CDR2 FVKESK. The CDR3 loop is CASSTRFAGDTGELFF. The CDR3 DNA is TGTGCCAGCAGTACCAGGTTTGCGGGAGACACCGGGGAGCTGTTTTTT.

This rearrangement joins TRBV6-1 to TRBJ1-2; TRBD1 might be the D (5 bases). The CDR3 length is 13 residues. CDR1 and CDR2 from the germline V gene are MNHNS and SASEGT. V lost 6 bases to trimming and J lost 8 bases, with 16 bases between them. The chain's CDR3 is CASRDQGFKGYTF. The DNA for the CDR3 is TGTGCCAGCAGAGACCAGGGTTTCAAAGGCTACACCTTC.

J is TRBJ2-7 and V is TRBV11-3, with D possibly TRBD2 on 6 matching bases. Germline CDR1 reads SGHNT; CDR2 reads YENEEA. Trimming removed 5 bases at V and 5 bases at J, with 13 bases between. The CDR3 spans 13 residues. CDR3 DNA sequence: TGTGCCAGCAGCAAGGGAGGTTCCAACGAGCAGTACTTC. It is translated as CASSKGGSNEQYF.

This clone was found once. The chain uses TRBV15 and TRBJ1-2; 7 nucleotides align to TRBD1. The CDR3 extends over 15 amino acids. With 5 bases clipped from V and 0 bases from J, the junction kept 6 bases outside the gene matches. Per germline, CDR1 LNHNV and CDR2 YYDKDF (reference sequence). In nucleotides, the CDR3 is TGTGCCACCAGCCGAACAGGGGTAACTAACTATGGCTACACCTTC. The encoded protein is CATSRTGVTNYGYTF.

This clone was seen only once. V is TRBV7-8 and J is TRBJ2-7; D is undetermined. V was clipped by 4 bases and J by 0 bases, with 13 bases between them. Germline loops: CDR1 SGHVS, CDR2 FQNEAQ. The CDR3 runs 15 residues. This chain's CDR3 is CASSSAAVNSYEQYF. CDR3 nucleotide sequence: TGTGCCAGCAGCTCCGCCGCGGTTAACTCCTACGAGCAGTACTTC.

J is TRBJ2-7 and V is TRBV18, with TRBD1 matching over 11 bases. CDR3 length equals 15 residues. V lost 3 bases and J lost 1; bases outside the gene matches: 2. Germline V gene sequence: CDR1 KGHSH, CDR2 LQKENI. The CDR3 bases are TGTGCCAGCTCACCCGGACAGGGGGCTTCCTACGAGCAGTACTTC. Protein: CASSPGQGASYEQYF.

The rearrangement links TRBV28 to TRBJ2-2; D might be TRBD1 (5 bases). Germline V gives CDR1 MDHEN, CDR2 SYDVKM. The CDR3 contains 16 residues. The V gene lost 4 bases and the J gene lost 2 bases, with 14 bases spanning the gap. This CDR3 reads CASSSQKGANTGELFF. CDR3 bases: TGTGCCAGCAGTTCCCAAAAAGGGGCCAACACCGGGGAGCTGTTTTTT.

Here the CDR3 DNA reads TGTGCCAGCAGCTACGGGACAGCATTTTATGGCTACACCTTC. It translates to CASSYGTAFYGYTF. V usage is TRBV11-1 and J usage is TRBJ1-2; TRBD1 agrees at 7 bases. This CDR3 contains 14 residues. Germline lookup yields CDR1 SGHAT and CDR2 FQDESV (reference sequence). Germline trimming cut 4 bases from V and 5 bases from J; bases unmatched to any gene: 7.

The chain uses TRBV6-5 and TRBJ2-3; 8 positions match TRBD2. Per the germline V gene, CDR1 is MNHEY and CDR2 is SVGAGI. Trimming removed 2 bases from V and 6 bases from J; junction bases left unmatched: 7. CDR3 length equals 15 residues. The CDR3 sequence: CASSYRGLARDTQYF. The CDR3 DNA is TGTGCCAGCAGTTACCGTGGACTAGCAAGGGATACGCAGTATTTT.